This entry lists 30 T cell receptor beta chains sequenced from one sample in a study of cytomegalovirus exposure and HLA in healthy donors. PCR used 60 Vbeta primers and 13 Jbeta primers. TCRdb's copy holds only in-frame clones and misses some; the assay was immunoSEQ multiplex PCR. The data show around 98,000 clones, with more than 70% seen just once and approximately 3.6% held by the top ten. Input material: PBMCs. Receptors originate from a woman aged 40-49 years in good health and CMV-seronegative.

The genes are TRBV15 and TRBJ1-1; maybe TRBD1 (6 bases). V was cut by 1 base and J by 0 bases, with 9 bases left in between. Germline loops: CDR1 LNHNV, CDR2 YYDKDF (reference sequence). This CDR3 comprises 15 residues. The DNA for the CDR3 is TGTGCCACCAGCAGAGGAGGACAGATGAACACTGAAGCTTTCTTT. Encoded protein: CATSRGGQMNTEAFF.

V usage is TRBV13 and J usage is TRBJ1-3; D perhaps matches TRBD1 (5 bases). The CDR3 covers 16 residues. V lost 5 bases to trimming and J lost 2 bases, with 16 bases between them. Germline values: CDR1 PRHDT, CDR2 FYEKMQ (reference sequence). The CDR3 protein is CASSPPDSEAGNTIYF. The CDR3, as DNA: TGTGCCAGCAGCCCGCCCGACAGTGAAGCTGGAAACACCATATATTTT.

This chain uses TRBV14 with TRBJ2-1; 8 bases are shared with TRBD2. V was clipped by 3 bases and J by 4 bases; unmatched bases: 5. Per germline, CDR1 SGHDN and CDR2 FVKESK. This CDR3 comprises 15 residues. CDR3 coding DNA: TGTGCCAGCAGCCACGTAGCGGGAAGTTACAATGAGCAGTTCTTC. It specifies CASSHVAGSYNEQFF. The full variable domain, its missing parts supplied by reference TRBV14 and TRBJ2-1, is EAGVTQFPSHSVIEKGQTVTLRCDPISGHDNLYWYRRVMGKEIKFLLHFVKESKQDESGMPNNRFLAERTGGTYSTLKVQPAELEDSGVYFCASSHVAGSYNEQFFGPGTRLTVL.

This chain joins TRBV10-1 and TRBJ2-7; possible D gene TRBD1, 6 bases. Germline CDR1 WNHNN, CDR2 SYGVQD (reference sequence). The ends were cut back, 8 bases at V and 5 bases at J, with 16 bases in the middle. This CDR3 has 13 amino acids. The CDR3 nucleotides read TGCGCCAGCGGAATGCCCTCAGGGGACGAGCAGTACTTC. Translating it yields CASGMPSGDEQYF.

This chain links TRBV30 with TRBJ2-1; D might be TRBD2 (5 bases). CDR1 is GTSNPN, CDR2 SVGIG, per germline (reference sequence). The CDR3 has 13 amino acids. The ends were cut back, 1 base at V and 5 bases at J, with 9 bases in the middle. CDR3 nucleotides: TGTGCCTGGAGTGGAGGACTTCACAATGAGCAGTTCTTC. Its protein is CAWSGGLHNEQFF.

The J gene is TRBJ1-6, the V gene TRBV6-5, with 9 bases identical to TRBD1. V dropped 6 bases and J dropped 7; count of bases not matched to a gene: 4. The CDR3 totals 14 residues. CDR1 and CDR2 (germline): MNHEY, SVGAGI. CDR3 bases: TGTGCCAGCAGCCTAGACAGGGGGAATTCACCCCTCCACTTT. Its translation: CASSLDRGNSPLHF.

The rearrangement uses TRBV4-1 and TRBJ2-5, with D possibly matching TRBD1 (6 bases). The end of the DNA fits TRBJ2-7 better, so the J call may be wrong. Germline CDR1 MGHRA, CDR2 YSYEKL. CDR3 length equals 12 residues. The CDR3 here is CASSDSTYEQYF. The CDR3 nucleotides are TGCGCCTCATCGGACAGCACCTACGAGCAGTACTTC.

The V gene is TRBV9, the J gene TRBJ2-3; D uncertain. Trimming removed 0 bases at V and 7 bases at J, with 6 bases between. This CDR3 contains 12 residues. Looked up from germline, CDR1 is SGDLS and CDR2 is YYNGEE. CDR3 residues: CASSVVQNTQYF. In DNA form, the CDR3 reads TGTGCCAGCAGCGTAGTACAGAATACGCAGTATTTT. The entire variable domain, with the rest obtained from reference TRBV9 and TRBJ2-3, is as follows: DSGVTQTPKHLITATGQRVTLRCSPRSGDLSVYWYQQSLDQGLQFLIQYYNGEERAKGNILERFSAQQFPDLHSELNLSSLELGDSALYFCASSVVQNTQYFGPGTRLTVL.

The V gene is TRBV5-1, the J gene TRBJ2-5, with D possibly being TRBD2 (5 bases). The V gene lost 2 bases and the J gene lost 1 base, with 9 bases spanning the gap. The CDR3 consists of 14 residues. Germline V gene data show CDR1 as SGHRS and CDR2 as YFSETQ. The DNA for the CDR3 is TGCGCCAGCAGCTTCCGGGGTAGCCAAGAGACCCAGTACTTC. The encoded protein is CASSFRGSQETQYF.

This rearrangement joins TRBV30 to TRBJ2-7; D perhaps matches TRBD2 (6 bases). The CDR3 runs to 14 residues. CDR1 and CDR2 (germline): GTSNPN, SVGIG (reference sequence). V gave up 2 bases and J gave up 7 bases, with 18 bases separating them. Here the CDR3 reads CAWSISPSGGEQYF. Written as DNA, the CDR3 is TGTGCCTGGAGTATAAGCCCTTCTGGGGGGGAGCAGTACTTC.

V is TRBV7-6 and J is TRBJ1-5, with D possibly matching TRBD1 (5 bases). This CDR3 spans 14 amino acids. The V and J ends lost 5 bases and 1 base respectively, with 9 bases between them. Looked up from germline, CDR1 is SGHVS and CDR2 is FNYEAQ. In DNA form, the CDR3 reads TGTGCCAGCAGCCAGGGTGGCAGCAATCAGCCCCAGCATTTT. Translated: CASSQGGSNQPQHF.

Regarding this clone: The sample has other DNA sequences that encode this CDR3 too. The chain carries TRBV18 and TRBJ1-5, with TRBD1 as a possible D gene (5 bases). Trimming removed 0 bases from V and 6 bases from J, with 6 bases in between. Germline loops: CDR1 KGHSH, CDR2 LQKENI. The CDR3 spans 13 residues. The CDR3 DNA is TGTGCCAGCTCACCACCGGGGGGTCAGCCCCAGCATTTT. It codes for CASSPPGGQPQHF.

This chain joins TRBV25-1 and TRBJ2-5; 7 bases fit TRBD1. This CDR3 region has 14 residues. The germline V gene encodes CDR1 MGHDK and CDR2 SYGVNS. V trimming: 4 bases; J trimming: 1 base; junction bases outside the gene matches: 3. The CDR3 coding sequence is TGTGCCAGCAGTGGGCACAGGGGCCAAGAGACCCAGTACTTC. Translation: CASSGHRGQETQYF.

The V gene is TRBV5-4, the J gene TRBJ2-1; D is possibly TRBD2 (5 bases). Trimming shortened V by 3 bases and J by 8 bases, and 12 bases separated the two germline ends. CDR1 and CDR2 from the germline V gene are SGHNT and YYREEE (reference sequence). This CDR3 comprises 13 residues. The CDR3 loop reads CASSWTYKDEQFF. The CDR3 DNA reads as TGTGCCAGCAGCTGGACTTATAAGGATGAGCAGTTCTTC.

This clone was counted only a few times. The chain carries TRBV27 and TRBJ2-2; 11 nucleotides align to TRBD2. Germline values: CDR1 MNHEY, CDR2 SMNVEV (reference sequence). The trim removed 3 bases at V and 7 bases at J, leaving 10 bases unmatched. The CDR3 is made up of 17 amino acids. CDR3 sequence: CASSLVAGGVLVGELFF. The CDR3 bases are TGTGCCAGCAGTTTGGTAGCGGGGGGGGTTTTGGTCGGGGAGCTGTTTTTT.

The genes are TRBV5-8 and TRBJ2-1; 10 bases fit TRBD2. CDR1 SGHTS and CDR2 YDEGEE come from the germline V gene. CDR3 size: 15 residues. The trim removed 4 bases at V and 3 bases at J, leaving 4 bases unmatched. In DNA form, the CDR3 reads TGTGCCAGCAGCCTATCTAGCGGGGGCTACAATGAGCAGTTCTTC. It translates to CASSLSSGGYNEQFF. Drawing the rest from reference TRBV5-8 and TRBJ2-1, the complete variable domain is EAGVTQSPTHLIKTRGQQATLRCSPISGHTSVYWYQQALGLGLQFLLWYDEGEERNRGNFPPRFSGRQFPNYSSELNVNALELEDSALYLCASSLSSGGYNEQFFGPGTRLTVL.

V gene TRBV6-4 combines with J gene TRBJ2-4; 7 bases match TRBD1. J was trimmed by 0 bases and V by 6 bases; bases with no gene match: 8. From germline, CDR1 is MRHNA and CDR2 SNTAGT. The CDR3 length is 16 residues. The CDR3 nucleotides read TGTGCCAGCAGAATCCGGGACAGAGTAGCCAAAAACATTCAGTACTTC. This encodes CASRIRDRVAKNIQYF.

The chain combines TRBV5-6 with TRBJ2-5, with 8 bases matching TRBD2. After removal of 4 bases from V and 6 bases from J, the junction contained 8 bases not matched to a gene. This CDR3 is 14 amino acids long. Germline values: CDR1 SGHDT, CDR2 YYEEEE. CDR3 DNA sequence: TGTGCCAGCAGCGAAGGAGCGGGAGTTAAGACCCAGTACTTC. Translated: CASSEGAGVKTQYF. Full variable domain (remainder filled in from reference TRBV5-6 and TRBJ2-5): DAGVTQSPTHLIKTRGQQVTLRCSPKSGHDTVSWYQQALGQGPQFIFQYYEEEERQRGNFPDRFSGHQFPNYSSELNVNALLLGDSALYLCASSEGAGVKTQYFGPGTRLLVL.

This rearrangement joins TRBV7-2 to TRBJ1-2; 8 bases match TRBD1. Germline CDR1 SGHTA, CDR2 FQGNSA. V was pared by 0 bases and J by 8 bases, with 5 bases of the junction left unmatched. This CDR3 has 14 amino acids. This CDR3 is CASSLAVTGDGYTF. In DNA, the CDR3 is TGTGCCAGCAGCTTAGCGGTGACAGGGGACGGCTACACCTTC.

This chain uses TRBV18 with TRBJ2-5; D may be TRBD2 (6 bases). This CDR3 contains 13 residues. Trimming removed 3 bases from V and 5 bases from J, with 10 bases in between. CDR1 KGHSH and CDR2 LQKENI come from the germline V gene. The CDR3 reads CASSPPGGETQYF. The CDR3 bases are TGTGCCAGCTCACCGCCAGGAGGGGAGACCCAGTACTTC.

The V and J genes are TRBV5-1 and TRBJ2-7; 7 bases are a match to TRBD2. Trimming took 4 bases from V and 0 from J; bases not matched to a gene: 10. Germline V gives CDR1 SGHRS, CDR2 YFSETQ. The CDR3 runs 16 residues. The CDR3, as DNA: TGCGCCAGCAGCCCTCAAGCGGGACTGAGCTCCTACGAGCAGTACTTC. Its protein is CASSPQAGLSSYEQYF.

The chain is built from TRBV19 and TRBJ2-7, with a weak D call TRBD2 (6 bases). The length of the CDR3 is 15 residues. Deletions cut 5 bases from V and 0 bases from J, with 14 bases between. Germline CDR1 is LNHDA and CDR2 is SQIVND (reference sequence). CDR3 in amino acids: CASSASGLFSYEQYF. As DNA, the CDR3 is TGTGCCAGTAGTGCCAGCGGGCTATTCTCCTACGAGCAGTACTTC.

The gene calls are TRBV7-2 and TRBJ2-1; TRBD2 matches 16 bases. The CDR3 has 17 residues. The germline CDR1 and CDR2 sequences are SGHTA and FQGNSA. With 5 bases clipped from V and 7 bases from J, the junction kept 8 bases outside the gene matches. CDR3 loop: CASSPREGLAGGNEQFF. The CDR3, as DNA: TGTGCCAGCAGCCCTCGTGAGGGACTAGCGGGGGGGAATGAGCAGTTCTTC.

CDR3 DNA: TGTGCCAGCAGCTTGACTAGCAATCACGGGGAGCTGTTTTTT. As protein: CASSLTSNHGELFF. The chain combines TRBV5-8 with TRBJ2-2; D possibly corresponds to TRBD2 (6 bases). There are 14 residues in the CDR3. V gave up 1 base and J gave up 7 bases, with 11 bases separating them. Germline assignment: CDR1 SGHTS and CDR2 YDEGEE.

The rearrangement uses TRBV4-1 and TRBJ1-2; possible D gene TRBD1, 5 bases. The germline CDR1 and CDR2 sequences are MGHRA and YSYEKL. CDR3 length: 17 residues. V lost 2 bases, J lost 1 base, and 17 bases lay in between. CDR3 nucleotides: TGCGCCAGCAGCCAAACCCTCTTTAACAGGATTAACTATGGCTACACCTTC. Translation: CASSQTLFNRINYGYTF.

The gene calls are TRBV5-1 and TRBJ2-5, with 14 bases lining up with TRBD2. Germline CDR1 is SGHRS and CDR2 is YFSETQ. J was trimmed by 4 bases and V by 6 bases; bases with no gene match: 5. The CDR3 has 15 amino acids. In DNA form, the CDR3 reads TGCGCCAGCATTCCCGGGACTAGCGGGGGAGAGACCCAGTACTTC. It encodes CASIPGTSGGETQYF.

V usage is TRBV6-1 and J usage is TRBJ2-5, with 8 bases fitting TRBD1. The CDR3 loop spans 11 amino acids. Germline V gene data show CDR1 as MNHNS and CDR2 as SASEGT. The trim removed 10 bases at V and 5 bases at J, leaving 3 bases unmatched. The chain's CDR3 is CATQGDETQYF. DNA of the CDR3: TGTGCCACACAGGGGGACGAGACCCAGTACTTC.

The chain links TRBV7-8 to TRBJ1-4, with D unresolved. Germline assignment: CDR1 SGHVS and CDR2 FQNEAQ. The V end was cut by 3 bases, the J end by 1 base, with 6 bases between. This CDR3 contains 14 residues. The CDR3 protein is CASSLGVTNEKLFF. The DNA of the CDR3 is TGTGCCAGCAGCTTGGGCGTAACTAATGAAAAACTGTTTTTT.

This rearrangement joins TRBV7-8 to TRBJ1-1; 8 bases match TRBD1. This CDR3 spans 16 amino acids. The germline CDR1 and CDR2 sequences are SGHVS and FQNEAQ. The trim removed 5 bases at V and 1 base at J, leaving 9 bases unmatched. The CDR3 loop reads CASSLPHDRGNTEAFF. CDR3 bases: TGTGCCAGCAGCCTCCCCCACGACAGGGGGAACACTGAAGCTTTCTTT.

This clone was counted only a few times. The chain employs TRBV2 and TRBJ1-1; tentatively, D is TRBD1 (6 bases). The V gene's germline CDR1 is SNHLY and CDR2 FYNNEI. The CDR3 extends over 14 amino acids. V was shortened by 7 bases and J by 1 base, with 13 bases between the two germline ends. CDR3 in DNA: TGTGCCAGCAATATGGACAGAACGAACACTGAAGCTTTCTTT. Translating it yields CASNMDRTNTEAFF.